The clone carrying this T cell receptor beta chain has a count of ten or more. The library was built from 400 ng RNA with molecular barcoded adaptors for alpha/delta and beta/gamma chains. Each CDR3 protein gets one entry after TCRdb re-called the reads with MiXCR. The sample lists about 38,000 distinct CDR3 sequences, around 15% occurring once. These data belong to a study of read filtering for tumor transcriptome and immune sequencing. J lost 4 bases, V lost 6 bases, and 11 bases had no gene match. This CDR3 has 16 residues. Germline CDR1 is LNHDA and CDR2 is SQIVND (reference sequence). The source is a donor aged 40 or over with multiple myeloma. This chain uses TRBV19 with TRBJ1-5; 8 bases map to TRBD1. The sequencing input was a population of CD138-negative cells sorted from bone marrow. The CDR3 DNA sequence: TGTGCCAGTAGCCCAACTTCAGGGGGCGAAAATCAGCCCCAGCATTTT. It encodes CASSPTSGGENQPQHF.